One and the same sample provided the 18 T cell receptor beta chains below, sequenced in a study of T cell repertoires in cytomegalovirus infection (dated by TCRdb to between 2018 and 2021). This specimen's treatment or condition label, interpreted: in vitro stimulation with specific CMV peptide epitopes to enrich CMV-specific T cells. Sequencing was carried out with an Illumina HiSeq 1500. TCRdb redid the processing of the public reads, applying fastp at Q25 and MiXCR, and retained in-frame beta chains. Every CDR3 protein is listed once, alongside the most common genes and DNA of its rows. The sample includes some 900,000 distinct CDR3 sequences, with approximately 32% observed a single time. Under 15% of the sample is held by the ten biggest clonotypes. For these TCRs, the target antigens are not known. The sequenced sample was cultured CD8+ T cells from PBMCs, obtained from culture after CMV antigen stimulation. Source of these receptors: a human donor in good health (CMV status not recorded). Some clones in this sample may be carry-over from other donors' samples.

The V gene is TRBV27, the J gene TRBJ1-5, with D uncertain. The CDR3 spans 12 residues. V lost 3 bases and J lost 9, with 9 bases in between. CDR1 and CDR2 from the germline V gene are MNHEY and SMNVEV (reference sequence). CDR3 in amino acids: CASSLSGRPQHF. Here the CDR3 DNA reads TGTGCCAGCAGTTTGTCAGGAAGGCCCCAGCATTTT.

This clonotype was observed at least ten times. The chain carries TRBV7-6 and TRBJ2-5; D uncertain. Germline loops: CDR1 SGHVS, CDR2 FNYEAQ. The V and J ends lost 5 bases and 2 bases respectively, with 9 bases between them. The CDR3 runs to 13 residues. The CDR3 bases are TGTGCCAGCAGCGATAGGTCACAAGAGACCCAGTACTTC. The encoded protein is CASSDRSQETQYF. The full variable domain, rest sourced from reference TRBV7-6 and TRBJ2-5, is GAGVSQSPRYKVTKRGQDVALRCDPISGHVSLYWYRQALGQGPEFLTYFNYEAQQDKSGLPNDRFSAERPEGSISTLTIQRTEQRDSAMYRCASSDRSQETQYFGPGTRLLVL.

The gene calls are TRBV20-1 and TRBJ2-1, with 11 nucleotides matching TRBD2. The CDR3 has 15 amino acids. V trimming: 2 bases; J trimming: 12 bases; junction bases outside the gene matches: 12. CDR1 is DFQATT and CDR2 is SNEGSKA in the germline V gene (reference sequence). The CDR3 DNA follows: TGCAGTGCTAGATCCGTAGCGGGGGGGCCTGTGTCGCAGTTCTTC. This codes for CSARSVAGGPVSQFF.

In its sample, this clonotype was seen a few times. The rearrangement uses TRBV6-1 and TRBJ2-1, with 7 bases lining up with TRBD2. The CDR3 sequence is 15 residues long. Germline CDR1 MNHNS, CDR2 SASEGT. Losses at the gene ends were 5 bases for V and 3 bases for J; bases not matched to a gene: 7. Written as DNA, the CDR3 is TGTGCCAGCAGTTCCCTCCTAGCGGTCTACAATGAGCAGTTCTTC. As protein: CASSSLLAVYNEQFF.

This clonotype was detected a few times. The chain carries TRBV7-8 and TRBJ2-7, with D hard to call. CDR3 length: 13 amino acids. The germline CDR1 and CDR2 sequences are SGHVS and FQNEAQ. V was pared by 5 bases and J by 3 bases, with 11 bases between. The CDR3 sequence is CASSRPPDYEQYF. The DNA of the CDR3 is TGTGCCAGCAGCCGTCCCCCCGACTACGAGCAGTACTTC.

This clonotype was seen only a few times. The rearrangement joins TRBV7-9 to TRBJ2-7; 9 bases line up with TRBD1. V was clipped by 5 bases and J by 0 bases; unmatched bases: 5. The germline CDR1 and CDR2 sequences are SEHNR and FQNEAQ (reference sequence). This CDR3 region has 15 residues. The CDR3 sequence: CASSTGGFGSYEQYV. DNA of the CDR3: TGTGCCAGCAGCACAGGGGGCTTTGGCTCCTACGAGCAGTACGTC.

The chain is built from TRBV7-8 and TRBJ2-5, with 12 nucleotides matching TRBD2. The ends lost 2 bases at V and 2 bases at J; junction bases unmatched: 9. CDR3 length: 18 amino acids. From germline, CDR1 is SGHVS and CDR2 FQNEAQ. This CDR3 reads CASSLRTSGDAGQETQYF. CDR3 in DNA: TGTGCCAGCAGCTTAAGGACTAGCGGGGATGCGGGACAAGAGACCCAGTACTTC.

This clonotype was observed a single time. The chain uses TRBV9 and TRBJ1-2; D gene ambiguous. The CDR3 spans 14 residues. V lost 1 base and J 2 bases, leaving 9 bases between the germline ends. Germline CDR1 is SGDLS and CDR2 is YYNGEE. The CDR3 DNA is TGTGCCAGCAGCGTAAGCGGGTTGAACTATGGCTACACCTTC. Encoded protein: CASSVSGLNYGYTF.

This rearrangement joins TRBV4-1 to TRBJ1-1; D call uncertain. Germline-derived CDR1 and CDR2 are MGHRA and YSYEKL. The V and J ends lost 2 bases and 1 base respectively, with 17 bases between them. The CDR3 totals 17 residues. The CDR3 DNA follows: TGCGCCAGCAGCCAAAACACCGACTTGCTTTCGAACACTGAAGCTTTCTTT. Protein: CASSQNTDLLSNTEAFF.

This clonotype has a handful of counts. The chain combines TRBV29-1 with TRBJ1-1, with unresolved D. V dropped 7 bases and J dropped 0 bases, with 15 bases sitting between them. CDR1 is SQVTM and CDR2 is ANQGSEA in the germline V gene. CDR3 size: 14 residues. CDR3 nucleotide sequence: TGCAGCGCCCTTGGAAATGTCTTGAACACTGAAGCTTTCTTT. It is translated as CSALGNVLNTEAFF.

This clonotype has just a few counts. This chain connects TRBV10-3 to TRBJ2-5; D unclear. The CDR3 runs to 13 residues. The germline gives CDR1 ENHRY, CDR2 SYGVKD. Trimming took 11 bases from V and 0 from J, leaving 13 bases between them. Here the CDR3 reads CAVTGTYQETQYF. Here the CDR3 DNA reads TGTGCCGTAACCGGCACCTACCAAGAGACCCAGTACTTC.

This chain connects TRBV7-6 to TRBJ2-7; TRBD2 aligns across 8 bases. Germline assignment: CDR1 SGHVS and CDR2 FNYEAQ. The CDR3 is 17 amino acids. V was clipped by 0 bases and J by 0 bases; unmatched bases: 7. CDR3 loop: CASSLADLGTSSYEQYF. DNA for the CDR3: TGTGCCAGCAGCTTAGCTGATCTGGGGACTAGCTCCTACGAGCAGTACTTC.

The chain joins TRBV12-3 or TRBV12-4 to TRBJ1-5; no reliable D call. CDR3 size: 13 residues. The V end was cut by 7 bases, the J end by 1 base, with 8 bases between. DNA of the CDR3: TGTGCCAGCAACAAGCGGAGCAATCAGCCCCAGCATTTT. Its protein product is CASNKRSNQPQHF.

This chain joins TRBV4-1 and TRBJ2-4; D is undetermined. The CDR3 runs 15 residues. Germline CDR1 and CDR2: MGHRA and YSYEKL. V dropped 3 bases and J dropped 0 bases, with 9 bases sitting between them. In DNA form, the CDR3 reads TGCGCCAGCAGCCAGGTGGTGTTAGCCAAAAACATTCAGTACTTC. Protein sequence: CASSQVVLAKNIQYF.

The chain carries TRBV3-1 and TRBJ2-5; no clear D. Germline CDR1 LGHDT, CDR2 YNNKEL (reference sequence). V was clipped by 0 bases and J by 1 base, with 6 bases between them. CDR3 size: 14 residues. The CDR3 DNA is TGTGCCAGCAGCCAAGAGCCCATCCAAGAGACCCAGTACTTC. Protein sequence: CASSQEPIQETQYF.

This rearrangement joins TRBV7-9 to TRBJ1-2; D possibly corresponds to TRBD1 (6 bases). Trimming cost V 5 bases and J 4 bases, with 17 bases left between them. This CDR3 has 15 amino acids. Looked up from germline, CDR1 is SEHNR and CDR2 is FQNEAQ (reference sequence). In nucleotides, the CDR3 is TGTGCCAGCAGCCCACCACAGGGTTGGAGCTATGGCTACACCTTC. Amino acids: CASSPPQGWSYGYTF.

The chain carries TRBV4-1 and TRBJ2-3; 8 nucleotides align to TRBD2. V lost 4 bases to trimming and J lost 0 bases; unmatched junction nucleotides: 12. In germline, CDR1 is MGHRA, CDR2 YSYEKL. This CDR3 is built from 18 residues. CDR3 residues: CASSPHLFSGASTDTQYF. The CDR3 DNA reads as TGCGCCAGCAGCCCCCACCTCTTTAGCGGGGCTAGCACAGATACGCAGTATTTT.

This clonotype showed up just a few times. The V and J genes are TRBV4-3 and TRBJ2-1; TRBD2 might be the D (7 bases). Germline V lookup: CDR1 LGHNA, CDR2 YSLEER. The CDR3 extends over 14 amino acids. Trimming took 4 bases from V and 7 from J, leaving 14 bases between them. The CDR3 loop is CASSRSGRGNEQFF. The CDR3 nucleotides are TGCGCCAGCAGCCGATCAGGGAGGGGGAATGAGCAGTTCTTC.